This is a list of T cell receptor beta chains from one sample in a study of T cell responses to AZD1222 COVID-19 vaccine. Profiled with immunoSEQ multiplex PCR; TCRdb holds only in-frame clones, not every one. The sample yields about 100,000 clones, around 91% seen once. Material: peripheral blood, obtained on day 0 of AZD1222 vaccination. Every receptor here comes from an adult in good health. Each CDR3 is given with its conserved first and last residue. D genes are given only for firm matches. Clone size is given for some rows only: seen once, a few or many times, or a class if the clone is expanded.

>.|TRBJ1-1|.|TRBV12-3/TRBV12-4
CASSFWSSGAFF
TGTGCCAGCAGTTTTTGGTCGTCAGGGGCTTTCTTT
>.|TRBJ2-7|.|TRBV5-6
CASSLYLGRLNSYEQYF
TGTGCCAGCAGCTTGTATCTGGGACGGCTGAACTCCTACGAGCAGTACTTC
>.|TRBJ2-2|.|TRBV5-1
CASSLARVSGELFF
TGCGCCAGCAGCTTGGCCAGAGTTTCCGGGGAGCTGTTTTTT
>.|TRBJ2-2|.|TRBV5-5
CASSLEGVNTGELFF
TGTGCCAGCAGCCTCGAAGGGGTGAACACCGGGGAGCTGTTTTTT
>.|TRBJ2-5|TRBD2|TRBV27
CASSLGRGGIGETQYF
TGTGCCAGCAGTTTAGGTCGGGGGGGAATAGGGGAGACCCAGTACTTC
>.|TRBJ2-1|TRBD1|TRBV5-1
CASSLALRDRVTYNEQFF
TGCGCCAGCAGCTTGGCCCTCCGGGACAGAGTCACCTACAATGAGCAGTTCTTC
>.|TRBJ2-3|.|TRBV12-5
CASGYPIGGRDTQYF
TGTGCTAGTGGTTATCCCATAGGGGGGCGAGATACGCAGTATTTT
>.|TRBJ2-1|.|TRBV5-1
CASSLKTVLQDNEQFF
TGCGCCAGCAGCTTGAAAACAGTCCTACAGGACAATGAGCAGTTCTTC
>once|TRBJ1-1|.|TRBV3-1/TRBV3-2
CASSRQVNTEAFF
TGTGCCAGCAGCCGACAGGTAAACACTGAAGCTTTCTTT
>.|TRBJ2-7|TRBD1|TRBV5-1
CASSPGQIEQYF
TGCGCCAGCAGCCCGGGACAGATCGAGCAGTACTTC
>few|TRBJ1-5|TRBD1|TRBV7-9
CASSKTGVGQPQHF
TGTGCCAGCAGCAAAACAGGGGTGGGGCAGCCCCAGCATTTT
>.|TRBJ2-3|.|TRBV10-3
CALGGTADTQYF
TGTGCCCTAGGGGGGACGGCAGATACGCAGTATTTT
>.|TRBJ2-3|.|TRBV9
CASSPQGRQTSTDTQYF
TGTGCCAGCAGCCCACAGGGCCGACAAACTAGCACAGATACGCAGTATTTT
>.|TRBJ1-1|TRBD1|TRBV5-3
CARSLQGRDRGLAEAFF
TGTGCCAGAAGCTTGCAGGGGAGAGACAGGGGGTTAGCTGAAGCTTTCTTT
>.|TRBJ2-5|TRBD2|TRBV5-1
CASSLTGTSGEGTQYF
TGCGCCAGCAGCTTGACCGGGACTAGCGGGGAGGGAACCCAGTACTTC
>.|TRBJ2-1|.|TRBV27
CASRADTQAYNEQFF
TGTGCCAGCAGAGCGGACACCCAAGCCTACAATGAGCAGTTCTTC
>.|TRBJ2-6|.|TRBV4-3
CASSQDGYSGANVLTF
TGCGCCAGCAGCCAAGATGGGTACTCTGGGGCCAACGTCCTGACTTTC
>.|TRBJ1-1|.|TRBV30
CAWSVKGPNTEAFF
TGTGCCTGGAGTGTAAAGGGGCCGAACACTGAAGCTTTCTTT
>.|TRBJ2-2|TRBD1|TRBV3-1/TRBV3-2
CASSQDGRTGYTGELFF
TGTGCCAGCAGCCAAGACGGCAGGACAGGGTACACCGGGGAGCTGTTTTTT
>.|TRBJ1-2|.|TRBV25-1
CASSGAAYGYTF
TGTGCCAGCAGTGGGGCAGCCTATGGCTACACCTTC
>.|TRBJ1-1|.|TRBV21-1
CASSHGDTNTEAFF
TGTGCCAGCAGTCACGGGGACACGAACACTGAAGCTTTCTTT
>.|TRBJ2-5|TRBD2|TRBV5-4
CASSFVLTSGGANQETQYF
TGTGCCAGCAGCTTTGTACTGACTAGCGGGGGAGCGAACCAAGAGACCCAGTACTTC
>.|TRBJ1-1|.|TRBV5-1
CASSLAGGWEAFF
TGCGCCAGCAGCTTGGCCGGAGGCTGGGAAGCTTTCTTT
>.|TRBJ1-5|TRBD1|TRBV24-1
CATSGTGPGYSNQPQHF
TGTGCCACCAGTGGGACAGGGCCCGGCTATAGCAATCAGCCCCAGCATTTT
>.|TRBJ2-5|.|TRBV27
CASSEALGWTQYF
TGTGCCAGCAGTGAAGCACTGGGATGGACCCAGTACTTC
>.|TRBJ2-3|.|TRBV5-1
CASSLMVRDLTDTQYF
TGCGCCAGCAGCTTAATGGTTAGGGATCTTACAGATACGCAGTATTTT
>.|TRBJ2-1|TRBD2|TRBV7-2
CASSSASGGTYNEQFF
TGTGCCAGCAGCTCCGCTAGCGGGGGCACCTACAATGAGCAGTTCTTC
>once|TRBJ1-2|TRBD1|TRBV19
CASSIDRGLGYTF
TGTGCCAGTAGTATAGACAGGGGGCTTGGCTACACCTTC
>.|TRBJ1-4|.|TRBV6-2/TRBV6-3
CASSYSGTVNEKLFF
TGTGCCAGCAGTTACTCCGGGACGGTTAATGAAAAACTGTTTTTT
>.|TRBJ2-6|.|TRBV15
CATSRDDSGANVLTF
TGTGCCACCAGCAGAGATGACTCTGGGGCCAACGTCCTGACTTTC
>.|TRBJ1-2|.|TRBV19
CASTPMTGWDVYTF
TGTGCCAGTACCCCCATGACAGGCTGGGATGTCTACACCTTC
>.|TRBJ1-4|.|TRBV7-2
CASSTTGRANEKLFF
TGTGCCAGCAGCACCACAGGGCGGGCTAATGAAAAACTGTTTTTT